This section outlines one T cell receptor (beta chain) sequence together with its context. Per the study methods: From reference gene primer amplification, estimates of nucleated cell counts were derived. Clones were read by immunoSEQ multiplex PCR, and TCRdb kept only the in-frame ones, dropping some. That table supplies the V and J calls and clone size; D and trimming were determined from the DNA. This table has under 150,000 clones, approximately 90% appearing once. These data come from a study of blood T cell repertoires in COVID-19. Turning to the study itself: COVID-19 samples from acute and convalescent phases originated in the United States, Italy and Spain. Sources were T cells, B-cell-depleted T cells, or PBMCs; the material itself was cDNA or gDNA.

The germline V and J ends were trimmed by 7 bases and 3 bases, with 12 bases remaining between them. In germline, CDR1 is SQVTM, CDR2 ANQGSEA. The CDR3 runs to 12 residues. The receptor's source is a man between 45 and 60 years old with acute or convalescent COVID-19. The sample taken for sequencing was peripheral blood. This chain connects TRBV29-1 to TRBJ1-2; TRBD1 might be the D (6 bases). DNA for the CDR3: TGCAGCGCCTTATCAGGGGACTATGGCTACACCTTC. As protein: CSALSGDYGYTF.